This T cell receptor beta chain originates from a study of blood T cells in healthy people across ages. Study results and limitations: It was the long-lived donors that had more naive CD4+ cells and higher diversity than aged donors.

The V segment lost 7 bases and the J segment 4 bases; nucleotides outside the gene matches: 4. The CDR3 totals 14 residues. Germline-derived CDR1 and CDR2 are MNHEY and SVGAGI. A word on this clonotype: Its antigen is not identified.

Alongside a J-beta primer mix, a sample-barcoded 5' primer served in a second PCR lasting 7 to 11 cycles. TCRdb redid the calling of the 5' RACE reads with MiXCR, one entry per CDR3 protein. The sample comprises 650,000 to 1,000,000 distinct CDR3 sequences, 30% to 45% of which are singletons, and approximately 13% rests with the top ten. Isolated PBMCs totaled at least 6.5 million in each sample. Extraction of total RNA produced a minimum of 5.5 micrograms from each sample. This receptor was obtained from a man between 18 and 35 years old in good health. Sample: blood. J is TRBJ2-1 and V is TRBV6-5, with 10 bases aligning to TRBD2. The chain's CDR3 is CASTLLAGYNEQFF. The CDR3, as DNA: TGTGCCAGCACCCTACTAGCGGGGTACAATGAGCAGTTCTTC.